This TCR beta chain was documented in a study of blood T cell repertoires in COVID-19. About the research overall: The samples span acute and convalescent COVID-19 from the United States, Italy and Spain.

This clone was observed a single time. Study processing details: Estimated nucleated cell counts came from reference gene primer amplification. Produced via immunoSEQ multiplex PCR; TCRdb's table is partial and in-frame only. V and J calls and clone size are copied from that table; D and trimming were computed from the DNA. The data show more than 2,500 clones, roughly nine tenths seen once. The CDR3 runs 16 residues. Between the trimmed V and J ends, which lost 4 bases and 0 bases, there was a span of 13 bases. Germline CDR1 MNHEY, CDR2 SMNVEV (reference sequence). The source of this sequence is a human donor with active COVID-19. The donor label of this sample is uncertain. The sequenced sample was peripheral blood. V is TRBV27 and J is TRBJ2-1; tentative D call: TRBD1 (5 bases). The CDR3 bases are TGTGCCAGCAGTTCTGCACAGGTCAGCTCCTACAATGAGCAGTTCTTC. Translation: CASSSAQVSSYNEQFF.